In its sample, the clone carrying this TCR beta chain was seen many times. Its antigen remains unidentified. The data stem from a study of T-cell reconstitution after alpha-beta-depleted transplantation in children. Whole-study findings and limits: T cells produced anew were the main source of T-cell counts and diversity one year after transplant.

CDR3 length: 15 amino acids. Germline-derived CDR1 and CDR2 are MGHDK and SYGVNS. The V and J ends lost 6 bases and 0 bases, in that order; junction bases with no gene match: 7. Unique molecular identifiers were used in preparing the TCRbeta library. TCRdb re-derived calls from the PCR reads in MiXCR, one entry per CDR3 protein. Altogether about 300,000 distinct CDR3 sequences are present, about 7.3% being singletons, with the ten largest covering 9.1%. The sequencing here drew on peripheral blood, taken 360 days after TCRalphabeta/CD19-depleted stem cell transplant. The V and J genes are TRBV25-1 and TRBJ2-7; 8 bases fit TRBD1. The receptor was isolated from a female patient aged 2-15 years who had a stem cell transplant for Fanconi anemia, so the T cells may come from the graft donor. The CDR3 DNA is TGTGCCAGCAGCGAACAGGGGGTCAACTCCTACGAGCAGTACTTC. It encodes CASSEQGVNSYEQYF.